Listed below are T cell receptor beta chains from one sample, sequenced in a study of cytomegalovirus exposure and HLA in healthy donors. TCRdb's table, derived via immunoSEQ multiplex PCR, lists solely in-frame clones and lacks some. The table includes fewer than 300,000 clones, 75% to 90% detected once. The sequencing input was PBMCs. These receptors came from a girl aged 2 to 10 in good health and CMV-seronegative. CDR3s include the opening cysteine and the closing phenylalanine or tryptophan. Size is stated for part of the rows, as once, few or many counts, or as a class when the clone is expanded.

clone size,V gene,J gene,CDR3 protein
NA,TRBV7-3,TRBJ2-3,CASSYSPVSTDTQYF
NA,TRBV18,TRBJ2-1,CASSSETGGAYNEQFF
NA,TRBV6-1,TRBJ1-4,CASSGTGERKLFF
NA,TRBV13,TRBJ2-7,CASSPQGAPYEQYF
NA,TRBV19,TRBJ1-5,CASQQGSGNQPQHF
few,TRBV2,TRBJ2-7,CASRERRGQNSYEQYF
NA,TRBV19,TRBJ2-1,CASSRLGISYNEQFF
NA,TRBV13,TRBJ2-1,CASSLGRTSRNEQFF
NA,TRBV6-6,TRBJ2-7,CASSYLPGHPYEQYF
NA,TRBV7-9,TRBJ2-1,CASSRPTTSVEQFF
NA,TRBV13,TRBJ2-1,CASSPGRNEQFF
NA,TRBV28,TRBJ2-1,CASRGLANEQFF
NA,TRBV5-6,TRBJ2-1,CASSLPNSGSSYNEQFF
NA,TRBV18,TRBJ1-1,CASAGGRFEAFF
once,TRBV7-2,TRBJ2-7,CASSLGRDRASYEQYF
few,TRBV6-5,TRBJ2-5,CASSYNGLAGETQYF
NA,TRBV28,TRBJ1-5,CASSPQGPQHF
NA,TRBV7-9,TRBJ2-1,CASSSDPDSFNEQFF
NA,TRBV6-1,TRBJ1-5,CASSLDRGLNQPQHF
once,TRBV11-2,TRBJ1-1,CASSPQGYTEAFF
NA,TRBV11-2,TRBJ2-1,CASSLGQGITDEQFF
NA,TRBV6-5,TRBJ2-7,CASSYSAGYEQYF
NA,TRBV7-3,TRBJ2-7,CASSLTGQGSTYEQYF
NA,TRBV19,TRBJ2-1,CASSIEGTGFYNEQFF
NA,TRBV19,TRBJ2-1,CASSIGNPGLAGGSYNEQFF
NA,TRBV5-1,TRBJ2-3,CASSLGAGASRTGTQYF
NA,TRBV6-1,TRBJ2-1,CASSGGGKPGLAGDNEQFF
NA,TRBV7-6,TRBJ2-3,CASSPLGQPRFLTDTQYF
NA,TRBV27,TRBJ2-7,CASSFHTYEQYF